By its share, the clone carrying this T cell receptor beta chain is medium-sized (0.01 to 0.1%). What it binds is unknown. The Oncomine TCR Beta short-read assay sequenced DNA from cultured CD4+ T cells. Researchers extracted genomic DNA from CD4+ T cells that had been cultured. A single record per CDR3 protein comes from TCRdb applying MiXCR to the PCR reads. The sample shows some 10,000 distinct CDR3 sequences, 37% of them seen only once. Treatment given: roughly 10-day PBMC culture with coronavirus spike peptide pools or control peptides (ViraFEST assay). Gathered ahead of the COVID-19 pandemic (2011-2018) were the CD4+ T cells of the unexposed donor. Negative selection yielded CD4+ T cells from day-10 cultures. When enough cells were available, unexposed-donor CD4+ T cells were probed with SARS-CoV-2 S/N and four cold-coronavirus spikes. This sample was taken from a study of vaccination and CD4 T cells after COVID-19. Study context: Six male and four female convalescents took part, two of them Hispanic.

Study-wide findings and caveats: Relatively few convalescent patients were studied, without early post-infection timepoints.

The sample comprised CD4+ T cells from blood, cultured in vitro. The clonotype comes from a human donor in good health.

The CDR3 sequence: CASSPEGYGYTF. The CDR3 DNA is TGTGCCAGCAGCCCGGAGGGGTATGGCTACACCTTC. The V and J genes are TRBV27 and TRBJ1-2; D is possibly TRBD1 (5 bases). The CDR3 sequence is 12 residues long. Germline CDR1 and CDR2: MNHEY and SMNVEV (reference sequence). The germline V and J ends were trimmed by 6 bases and 5 bases, with 10 bases remaining between them.